This is a list of T cell receptor beta chains from one sample in a study of response to subunit inactivated influenza vaccine. Via MiXCR, TCRdb re-called the RT-PCR reads, giving one row per CDR3 protein. The table shows 800,000 to 1,000,000 distinct CDR3 sequences, with around 20% occurring only once. The source material was PBMCs from blood, sampled about 5 days after vaccination. The receptors shown here come from a man aged 45-65 years who received an inactivated influenza vaccine. The CDR3 runs from the conserved cysteine through the conserved F or W.

>TRBJ2-7|TRBV7-9
CASASGTSFYEQYF
>TRBJ2-1|TRBV20-1
CSATPLAGVVTEQFF
>TRBJ2-7|TRBV7-2
CASSLVSGGLLGEQYF
>TRBJ1-6|TRBV20-1
CSARDDSHSPLHF
>TRBJ1-5|TRBV4-1
CASSHPGGYQPQHF
>TRBJ2-3|TRBV6-2/TRBV6-3
CASSYSARTESTDTQYF
>TRBJ2-1|TRBV12-3/TRBV12-4
CASSPTTGGGYNEQFF
>TRBJ2-7|TRBV5-6
CASSSVDSYEQYF
>TRBJ2-1|TRBV10-3
CANAPGQRESEQFF
>TRBJ1-5|TRBV29-1
CSVATGLDNQPQHF
>TRBJ2-3|TRBV4-2
CASSRSGEFTDTQYF
>TRBJ2-3|TRBV5-1
CASSLENTDTQYF
>TRBJ2-5|TRBV10-3
CAISFRGQETQYF
>TRBJ2-7|TRBV9
CASSAQTGRYEQYF
>TRBJ2-3|TRBV20-1
CSVGGGRTDTQYF
>TRBJ2-1|TRBV29-1
CSTKEGAYSSYNEQFF
>TRBJ2-1|TRBV24-1
CATSDAQGPVPNEQFF
>TRBJ2-5|TRBV15
CATSRDSSREETQYF
>TRBJ2-5|TRBV3-1
CASSPQGLRETQYF
>TRBJ2-1|TRBV4-3
CASSQELRLAGGNEQFF
>TRBJ1-2|TRBV29-1
CSVERRQTGYGYTF
>TRBJ2-1|TRBV9
CASSPRTSGIIGSYNEQFF
>TRBJ2-1|TRBV7-3
CASRQRPGQHNEQFF
>TRBJ2-7|TRBV12-3/TRBV12-4
CASSLGSRRTSYEQYF
>TRBJ2-7|TRBV27
CASTKRRLAGAPYEQYF
>TRBJ2-4|TRBV7-9
CASSLATSGLAKNIQYF
>TRBJ1-4|TRBV27
CASTKGLGANEKLFF
>TRBJ1-3|TRBV4-3
CASSPKVGSGNTIYF
>TRBJ1-1|TRBV6-1
CASSGQLRTEAFF
>TRBJ2-5|TRBV11-2
CASSVTGTSGPLRETQYF
>TRBJ1-4|TRBV2
CASSATGTVREKLFF
>TRBJ1-1|TRBV28
CASSRTGSPFDTEAFF
>TRBJ2-1|TRBV9
CASSVARTGYEQFF
>TRBJ2-3|TRBV4-1
CASSQGTRVLDTQYF
>TRBJ2-3|TRBV20-1
CSAALGDTQYF
>TRBJ2-7|TRBV12-3/TRBV12-4
CASSLGGGLTEQYF
>TRBJ2-7|TRBV12-3/TRBV12-4
CASRVGAYEQYF
>TRBJ2-1|TRBV4-3
CASSTLGVNEQFF
>TRBJ1-1|TRBV27
CASSFTLNTEAFF
>TRBJ2-3|TRBV12-3/TRBV12-4
CASSRKGIRNTDTQYF